The 12 T cell receptor beta chains below come from one sample, sequenced in a study of regulatory T cells in long-lasting Graves disease. Time point of the sample: persistent/refractory GD, antithyroid drugs over 5 years with positive TRAb. The TCR library was made from RNA extracted from PBMCs. Arm-PCR of CDR3 regions and iRepertoire HTBI primers were the basis on which TCR beta libraries were built. One entry per CDR3 protein results from TCRdb running MiXCR on the multiplex PCR reads. The sample has about 420,000 distinct CDR3 sequences, 23% seen once; the top ten hold approximately 26%. This sample comprised peripheral blood mononuclear cells (PBMCs), obtained when the disease was refractory, from a patient treated with antithyroid drugs. These receptors came from a female donor with Graves disease.

This clonotype occurred many times. The rearrangement joins TRBV13 to TRBJ1-4, with a possible D match to TRBD1 (5 bases). Germline V lookup: CDR1 PRHDT, CDR2 FYEKMQ (reference sequence). This CDR3 region has 14 residues. Trimming cost V 1 base and J 6 bases, with 9 bases left between them. As DNA, the CDR3 is TGTGCCAGCAGCTTAGAAGGGGACCATGAAAAACTGTTTTTT. This codes for CASSLEGDHEKLFF.

The gene calls are TRBV10-2 and TRBJ1-1; tentative D call: TRBD1 (6 bases). CDR3 length: 15 residues. The germline gives CDR1 WSHSY, CDR2 SAAADI. V shed 0 bases and J shed 11 bases, with 19 bases lying between them. CDR3 bases: TGCGCCAGCAGTGAGTCCGGGGGCCGCCTATTTAGCGCTTTCTTT. Residues: CASSESGGRLFSAFF.

The sample holds many counts of this clonotype. This chain uses TRBV28 with TRBJ2-7; TRBD1 matches 8 bases. The CDR3 spans 12 residues. V shed 5 bases, J shed 6 bases, and the junction held 3 bases outside the gene matches. Germline V gene lookup returns CDR1 MDHEN and CDR2 SYDVKM. This CDR3 reads CASSHRGVEQYF. Written as DNA, the CDR3 is TGTGCCAGCAGTCACAGGGGGGTCGAGCAGTACTTC. Looking up the rest from reference TRBV28 and TRBJ2-7 gives the full variable domain: DVKVTQSSRYLVKRTGEKVFLECVQDMDHENMFWYRQDPGLGLRLIYFSYDVKMKEKGDIPEGYSVSREKKERFSLILESASTNQTSMYLCASSHRGVEQYFGPGTRLTVT.

In this sample, this clonotype turned up a few times. V and J are TRBV7-3 and TRBJ1-4; 7 bases match TRBD1. The CDR3 spans 15 residues. The V gene's germline CDR1 is SGHTA and CDR2 FQGTGA. Unmatched junction bases numbered 8, after V lost 5 bases and J lost 5 bases. Written as DNA, the CDR3 is TGTGCCAGCAGCAAAACCGGGACAGCAAATGAAAAACTGTTTTTT. Its translation is CASSKTGTANEKLFF.

This clonotype was recorded at least ten times. The chain is built from TRBV28 and TRBJ2-7; D is undetermined. The CDR3 length is 13 residues. The germline gives CDR1 MDHEN, CDR2 SYDVKM. V was pared by 5 bases and J by 4 bases, with 12 bases between. In nucleotides, the CDR3 is TGTGCCAGCAGTCTACCCGGCGGATACGAGCAGTACTTC. It specifies CASSLPGGYEQYF.

Points on this clonotype: Because the CDR3 is missing its conserved closing phenylalanine or tryptophan, this is likely a read error. This chain joins TRBV6-1 and TRBJ1-1; a possible D gene is TRBD1 (5 bases). The germline V and J ends were trimmed by 5 bases and 1 base, with 14 bases remaining between them. The CDR3 has 15 residues. CDR1 and CDR2 (germline): MNHNS, SASEGT. In DNA form, the CDR3 reads TGTGCCAGCAGTAGAAACAGGATGGGGAACACTGAAGCTTTCCTT. It translates to CASSRNRMGNTEAFL.

This clonotype was detected ten times or more. The genes are TRBV20-1 and TRBJ2-7; D possibly corresponds to TRBD2 (6 bases). Germline assignment: CDR1 DFQATT and CDR2 SNEGSKA (reference sequence). The CDR3 runs to 14 residues. Between the trimmed V and J ends, which lost 6 bases and 7 bases, there was a span of 22 bases. The DNA of the CDR3 is TGCAGTGCCACGTTGACGGTGGGGGGTCGAGAGCAGTACTTC. It translates to CSATLTVGGREQYF.

This clonotype has at least ten counts. The gene calls are TRBV2 and TRBJ2-5, with 11 bases lining up with TRBD1. CDR3 length: 14 amino acids. The germline CDR1 and CDR2 sequences are SNHLY and FYNNEI. V lost 5 bases, J lost 4 bases, and 3 bases stayed unmatched. Here the CDR3 reads CASSRDRGRETQYF. DNA of the CDR3: TGTGCCAGCAGTAGGGACAGGGGGAGAGAGACCCAGTACTTC.

This clonotype came up a few times. The rearrangement joins TRBV5-5 to TRBJ2-5, with D perhaps assigned TRBD1 or TRBD2 (5 bases each). This CDR3 has 15 amino acids. Germline V lookup: CDR1 SGHKS, CDR2 YYEKEE (reference sequence). V lost 1 base and J 4 bases, leaving 14 bases between the germline ends. Here the CDR3 reads CASSLSPVGAETQYF. CDR3 sequence (DNA): TGTGCCAGCAGCTTGTCCCCCGTCGGGGCAGAGACCCAGTACTTC.

The rearrangement uses TRBV4-1 and TRBJ2-7; 12 nucleotides agree with TRBD2. Trimming took 0 bases from V and 1 from J; bases not matched to a gene: 1. Germline V gene data show CDR1 as MGHRA and CDR2 as YSYEKL. The CDR3 is made up of 16 amino acids. The CDR3 loop reads CASSQEGLAGSYEQYF. As DNA, the CDR3 is TGCGCCAGCAGCCAAGAAGGACTAGCGGGGTCCTACGAGCAGTACTTC.

This clonotype showed up just a few times. The chain is built from TRBV28 and TRBJ2-7; a weak D match, TRBD2 (5 bases). V was pared by 5 bases and J by 3 bases, with 11 bases between. Germline CDR1 is MDHEN and CDR2 is SYDVKM. The CDR3 consists of 13 residues. CDR3 protein: CASSHSGIYEQYF. CDR3 bases: TGTGCCAGCAGTCATTCGGGAATCTACGAGCAGTACTTC.

Ten or more counts support this clonotype. The rearrangement uses TRBV28 and TRBJ1-5, with D unclear. V was clipped by 8 bases and J by 0 bases, with 17 bases between them. The CDR3 is 16 amino acids. Germline V gene data show CDR1 as MDHEN and CDR2 as SYDVKM. CDR3 coding DNA: TGTGCCAGCGCACCAGGTACGGAATATAGCAATCAGCCCCAGCATTTT. Amino acids: CASAPGTEYSNQPQHF.